The T cell receptor (beta chain) under discussion was sequenced for a study of vaccination effects on CD4 cells after COVID-19. Study-wide context: CD4+ T cells specific for antigen were expanded with viral peptide pools by the ViraFEST assay before sequencing. Sampling occurred a median 72 days post second dose, range 14 to 241.

Details on this clone: Its antigen is still unknown.

Study-wide findings and caveats: Vaccine- and infection-induced clones showed marked clonal contraction late following vaccination. No early post-infection timepoints were available in the study, which also included few convalescent patients.

Trimming cost V 1 base and J 0 bases; bases outside gene matches: 4. Germline CDR1 MNHEY, CDR2 SMNVEV (reference sequence). There are 18 residues in the CDR3. Cultured cells yielded isolated CD4+ T cells after nine to ten days. Between March and December 2020, the person had a SARS-CoV-2 infection that PCR confirmed. All participants had two doses of either the BNT162b2 or mRNA-1273 vaccine. Only in-frame clones appear in the TCRdb table, and some are missing; sequencing was by immunoSEQ multiplex PCR. The repertoire includes some 31,000 clones, about 75% of them detected once, and about 6.4% sits in the top ten.

This clonotype originated in a human donor who had a prior SARS-CoV-2 infection. This chain links TRBV27 with TRBJ2-6; 9 bases align to TRBD1. Source: CD4+ T cells from PBMCs cultured without peptide, taken after COVID-19 vaccination. The CDR3 DNA sequence: TGTGCCAGCAGTTTATACGAGACAGGGGGCTCTGGGGCCAACGTCCTGACTTTC. Translated, it gives CASSLYETGGSGANVLTF. The whole variable domain, filled in from reference TRBV27 and TRBJ2-6, reads EAQVTQNPRYLITVTGKKLTVTCSQNMNHEYMSWYRQDPGLGLRQIYYSMNVEVTDKGDVPEGYKVSRKEKRNFPLILESPSPNQTSLYFCASSLYETGGSGANVLTFGAGSRLTVL.